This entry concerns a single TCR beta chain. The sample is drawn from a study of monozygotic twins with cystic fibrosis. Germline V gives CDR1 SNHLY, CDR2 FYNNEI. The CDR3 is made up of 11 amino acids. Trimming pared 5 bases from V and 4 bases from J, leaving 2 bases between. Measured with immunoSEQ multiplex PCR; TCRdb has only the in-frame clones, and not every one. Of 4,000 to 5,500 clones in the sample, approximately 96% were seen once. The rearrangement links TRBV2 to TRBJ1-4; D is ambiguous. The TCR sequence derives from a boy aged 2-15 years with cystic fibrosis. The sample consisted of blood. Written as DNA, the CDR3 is TGTGCCAGCAGTCTTAATGAAAAACTGTTTTTT. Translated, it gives CASSLNEKLFF.